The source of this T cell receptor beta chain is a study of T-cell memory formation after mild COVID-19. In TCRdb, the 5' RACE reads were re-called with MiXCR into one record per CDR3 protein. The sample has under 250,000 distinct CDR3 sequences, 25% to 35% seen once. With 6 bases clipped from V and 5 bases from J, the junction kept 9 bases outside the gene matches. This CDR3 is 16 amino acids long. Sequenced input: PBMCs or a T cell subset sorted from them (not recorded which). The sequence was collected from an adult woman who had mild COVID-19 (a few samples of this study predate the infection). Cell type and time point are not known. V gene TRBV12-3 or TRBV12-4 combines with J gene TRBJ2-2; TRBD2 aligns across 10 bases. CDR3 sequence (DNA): TGTGCCAGCAGATCAGCGGGAGGGCCGGGGACCGGGGAGCTGTTTTTT. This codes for CASRSAGGPGTGELFF.